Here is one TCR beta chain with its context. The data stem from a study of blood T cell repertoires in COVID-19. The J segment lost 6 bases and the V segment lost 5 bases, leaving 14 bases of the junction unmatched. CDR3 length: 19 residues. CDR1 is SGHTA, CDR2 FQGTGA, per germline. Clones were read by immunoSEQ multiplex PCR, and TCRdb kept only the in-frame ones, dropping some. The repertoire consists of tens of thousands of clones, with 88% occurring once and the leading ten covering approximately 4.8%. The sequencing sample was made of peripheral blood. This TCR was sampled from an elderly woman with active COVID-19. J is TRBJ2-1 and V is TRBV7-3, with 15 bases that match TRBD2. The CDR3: CASSPMGGLAGGIGNEQFF. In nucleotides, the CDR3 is TGTGCCAGCAGCCCTATGGGAGGACTAGCGGGAGGGATAGGCAATGAGCAGTTCTTC.